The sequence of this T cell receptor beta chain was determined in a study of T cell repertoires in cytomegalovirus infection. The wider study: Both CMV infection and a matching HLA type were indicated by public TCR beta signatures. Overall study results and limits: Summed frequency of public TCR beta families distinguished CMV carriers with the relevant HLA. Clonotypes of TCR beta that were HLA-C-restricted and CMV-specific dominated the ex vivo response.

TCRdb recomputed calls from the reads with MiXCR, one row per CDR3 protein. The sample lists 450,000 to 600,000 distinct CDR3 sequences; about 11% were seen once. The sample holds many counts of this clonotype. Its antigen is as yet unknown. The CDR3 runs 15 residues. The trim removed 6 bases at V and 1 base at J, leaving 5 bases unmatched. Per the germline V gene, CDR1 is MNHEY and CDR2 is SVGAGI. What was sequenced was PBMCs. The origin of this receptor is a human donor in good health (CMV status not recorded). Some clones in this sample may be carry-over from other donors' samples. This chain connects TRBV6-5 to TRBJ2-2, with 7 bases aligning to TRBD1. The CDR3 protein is CASREQGLNTGELFF. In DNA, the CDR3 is TGTGCCAGCAGGGAACAGGGGCTGAACACCGGGGAGCTGTTTTTT.